This entry concerns a single T cell receptor beta chain. Authors' data handling: Estimation of nucleated cell counts relied on the amplification of reference gene primers. Measured with immunoSEQ multiplex PCR; TCRdb has only the in-frame clones, and not every one. The DNA gave D and trimming, while V, J and clone size come from that table. Found here are 150,000 to 200,000 clones, 80% to 85% of them singletons; the top ten hold roughly 9.5%. The CDR3 is 14 residues long. V was trimmed by 2 bases and J by 5 bases, leaving 15 bases between them. Germline CDR1 and CDR2: GTSNPN and SVGIG (reference sequence). The data were taken from a study of blood T cell repertoires in COVID-19.

Sequenced material: peripheral blood. V usage is TRBV30 and J usage is TRBJ1-1; maybe TRBD1 (6 bases). This sequence originates from a woman of 80 years or more with active or convalescent COVID-19. CDR3 residues: CAWSRGGRLTEAFF. DNA of the CDR3: TGTGCCTGGAGTAGGGGGGGAAGATTGACTGAAGCTTTCTTT.